This is a list of T cell receptor beta chains from one sample in a study of T cell responses to AZD1222 COVID-19 vaccine. The data were produced by immunoSEQ multiplex PCR, yet TCRdb's version contains in-frame clones alone and is incomplete. The sample consists of hundreds of thousands of clones, roughly 91% of them appearing once. This material consisted of peripheral blood, taken on day 0 of MenACWY control vaccination. The receptors shown here come from an adult in good health. CDR3s include the opening cysteine and the closing phenylalanine or tryptophan. The D gene is left open where the match is weak. Part of the rows lack a size; the others show once, few, many or a class for expanded clones.

TRBJ1-5,NA,TRBD1,TRBV27,CASSPTRQGSNQPQHF
TRBJ1-2,NA,NA,TRBV6-2/TRBV6-3,CASSKPNYGYTF
TRBJ1-3,NA,TRBD1,TRBV5-1,CASSLGGTGGSGNTIYF
TRBJ2-7,NA,TRBD1,TRBV28,CASSLSTGVGEQYF
TRBJ1-5,NA,NA,TRBV2,CASSEEGFRNQPQHF
TRBJ1-2,NA,TRBD1,TRBV30,CALPPGQRGGYTF
TRBJ1-4,NA,TRBD1,TRBV4-1,CASSQESGTGGEKLFF
TRBJ2-1,NA,NA,TRBV30,CAWSEAGFVGNEQFF
TRBJ1-1,NA,TRBD1,TRBV11-3,CASSLRGDRAFF
TRBJ2-3,NA,NA,TRBV7-2,CASSSSTSDTQYF
TRBJ2-1,NA,TRBD2,TRBV4-3,CASSQGWASGGIEQFF
TRBJ1-5,NA,NA,TRBV19,CASSRGEGNQPQHF
TRBJ2-4,NA,NA,TRBV28,CASSRFRASGKNIQYF
TRBJ1-5,NA,NA,TRBV6-4,CASILPRGMGQPQHF
TRBJ2-6,NA,NA,TRBV12-5,CASRGQFSGANVLTF
TRBJ1-4,NA,NA,TRBV30,CAWGGPNEKLFF
TRBJ1-1,NA,NA,TRBV5-1,CASSLDFNTEAFF
TRBJ1-5,once,TRBD1,TRBV2,CASSRDRGGQPQHF